The clone carrying this T cell receptor beta chain was recorded a few times. Its target is not known. The sample comes from a study of blood T cells in healthy people across ages. Regarding the study as a whole: The study lacked donor CMV status, which possibly confounded expanded clonotype changes.

A second PCR, run for roughly 6 to 11 cycles, used a sample-barcoded 5' primer plus a J-beta primer mix. TCRdb processed the 5' RACE reads anew with MiXCR; each CDR3 protein has one entry. Among over 1,500,000 distinct CDR3 sequences listed, less than 50% were seen once. CDR1 and CDR2 (germline): MGHRA, YSYEKL. Trimming left V 3 bases short and J 1 base short, with 15 bases between. The CDR3 is 16 amino acids. Specimen: blood. The receptor's source is a woman between 35 and 50 years old in good health. The genes are TRBV4-1 and TRBJ1-1, with TRBD1 as a possible D gene (5 bases). CDR3 residues: CASSHPGGTANTEAFF. In nucleotides, the CDR3 is TGCGCCAGCAGCCATCCGGGCGGGACGGCGAACACTGAAGCTTTCTTT.